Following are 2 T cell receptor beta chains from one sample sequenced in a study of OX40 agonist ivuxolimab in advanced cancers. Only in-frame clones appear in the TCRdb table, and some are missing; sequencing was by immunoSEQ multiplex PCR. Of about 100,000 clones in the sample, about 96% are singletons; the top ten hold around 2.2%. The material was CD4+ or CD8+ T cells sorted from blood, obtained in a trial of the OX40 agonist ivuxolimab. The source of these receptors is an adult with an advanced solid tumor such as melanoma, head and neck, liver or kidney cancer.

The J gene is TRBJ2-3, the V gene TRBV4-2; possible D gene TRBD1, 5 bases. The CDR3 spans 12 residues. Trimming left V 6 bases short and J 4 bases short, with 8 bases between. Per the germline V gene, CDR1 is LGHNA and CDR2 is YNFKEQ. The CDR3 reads CASRQGPDTQYF. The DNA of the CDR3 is TGTGCCAGCAGGCAGGGTCCAGATACGCAGTATTTT.

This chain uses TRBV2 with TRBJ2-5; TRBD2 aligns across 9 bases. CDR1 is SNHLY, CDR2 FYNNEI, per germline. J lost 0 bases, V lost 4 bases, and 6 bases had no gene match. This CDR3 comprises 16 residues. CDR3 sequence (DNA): TGTGCCAGCAGTGTGATAGCGGGGGAAAACCAAGAGACCCAGTACTTC. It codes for CASSVIAGENQETQYF. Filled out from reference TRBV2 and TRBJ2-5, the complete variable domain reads EPEVTQTPSHQVTQMGQEVILRCVPISNHLYFYWYRQILGQKVEFLVSFYNNEISEKSEIFDDQFSVERPDGSNFTLKIRSTKLEDSAMYFCASSVIAGENQETQYFGPGTRLLVL.